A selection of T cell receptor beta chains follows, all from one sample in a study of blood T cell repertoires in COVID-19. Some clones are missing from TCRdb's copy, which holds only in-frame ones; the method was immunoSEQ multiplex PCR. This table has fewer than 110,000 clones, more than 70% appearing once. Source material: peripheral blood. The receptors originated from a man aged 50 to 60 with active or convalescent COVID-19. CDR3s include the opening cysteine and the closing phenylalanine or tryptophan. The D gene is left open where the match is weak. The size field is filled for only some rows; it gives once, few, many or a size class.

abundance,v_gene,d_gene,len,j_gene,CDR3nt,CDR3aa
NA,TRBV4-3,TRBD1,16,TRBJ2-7,TGCGCCAGCAGCCCGGATGCCGGGACAGGGGGCAACGAGCAGTACTTC,CASSPDAGTGGNEQYF
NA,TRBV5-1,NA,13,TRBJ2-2,TGCGCCAGCAGCACAGTGAACACCGGGGAGCTGTTTTTT,CASSTVNTGELFF
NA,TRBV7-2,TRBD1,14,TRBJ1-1,TGTGCCAGCAGCTTCAACAGGGGGAACACTGAAGCTTTCTTT,CASSFNRGNTEAFF
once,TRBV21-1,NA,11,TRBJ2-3,TGTGCCTCCAGGCTCACAGATACGCAGTATTTT,CASRLTDTQYF
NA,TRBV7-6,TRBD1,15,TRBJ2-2,TGTGCCAGCAGCTTTTCAGGGGGGAACACCGGGGAGCTGTTTTTT,CASSFSGGNTGELFF
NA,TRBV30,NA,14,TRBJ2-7,TGTGCCTGGGAATTTCCGGGACTTCACTACGAGCAGTACTTC,CAWEFPGLHYEQYF
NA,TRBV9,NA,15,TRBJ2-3,TGTGCCAGCAGCATCCACAGGGACCCCACAGATACGCAGTATTTT,CASSIHRDPTDTQYF
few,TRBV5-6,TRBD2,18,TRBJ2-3,TGTGCCAGCAGCCCCCGGGGACTAGCCGTTTCTAGCACAGATACGCAGTATTTT,CASSPRGLAVSSTDTQYF
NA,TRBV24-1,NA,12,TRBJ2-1,TGTGCCACCAGTACCGGGTACAATGAGCAGTTCTTC,CATSTGYNEQFF
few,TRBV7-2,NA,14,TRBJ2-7,TGTGCCAGCACCTCCCAGAGTAGCGCCTACGAGCAGTACTTC,CASTSQSSAYEQYF
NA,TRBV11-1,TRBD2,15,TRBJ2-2,TGTGCCAGCAGCTTAAATGCGGGAGACACCGGGGAGCTGTTTTTT,CASSLNAGDTGELFF
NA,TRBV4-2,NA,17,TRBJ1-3,TGTGCCAGCAGCCAGTTTCGGGGGACGGCTTCTGGAAACACCATATATTTT,CASSQFRGTASGNTIYF
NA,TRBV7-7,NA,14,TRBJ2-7,TGTGCCAGCAGGGACCCGGGAAACCGCTACGAGCAGTACTTC,CASRDPGNRYEQYF
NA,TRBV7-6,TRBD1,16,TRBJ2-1,TGTGCCAGCAGCTTAAGGACAGGGAATTTTCTTAATGAGCAGTTCTTC,CASSLRTGNFLNEQFF
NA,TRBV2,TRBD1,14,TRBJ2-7,TGTGCCAGCCGCGAGGGGACAGTCTCCTACGAGCAGTACTTC,CASREGTVSYEQYF
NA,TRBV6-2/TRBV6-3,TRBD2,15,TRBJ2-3,TGTGCCAGCAGCGTGACTAGCGACTACACAGATACGCAGTATTTT,CASSVTSDYTDTQYF
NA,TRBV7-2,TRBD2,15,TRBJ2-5,TGTGCCAGCAGTTTAGCGGGAGGGGCGTTGGAGACCCAGTACTTC,CASSLAGGALETQYF
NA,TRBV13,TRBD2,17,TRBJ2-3,TGTGCCAGCAGCCCCCGACTAGCGACCTCGAGGACAGATACGCAGTATTTT,CASSPRLATSRTDTQYF
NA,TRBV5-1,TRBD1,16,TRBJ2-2,TGCGCCAGCAGCTTTGGCTGGACAGGGATCCCCGGGGAGCTGTTTTTT,CASSFGWTGIPGELFF
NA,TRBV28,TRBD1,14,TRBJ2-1,TGTGCCAGCAGTTTCAGGGGGCTACTTGATGAGCAGTTCTTC,CASSFRGLLDEQFF
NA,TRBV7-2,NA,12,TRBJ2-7,TGTGCCAGCAGCAAAGCCGTGAGCGAGCAGTACTTC,CASSKAVSEQYF
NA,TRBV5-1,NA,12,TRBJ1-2,TGCGCCAGCAGCTTTACAGGCTATGGCTACACCTTC,CASSFTGYGYTF
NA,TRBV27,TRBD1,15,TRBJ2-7,TGTGCCAGCCAACCTGGTGGGACAGCCAAGTACGAGCAGTACTTC,CASQPGGTAKYEQYF
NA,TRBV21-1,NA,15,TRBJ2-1,TGTGCCAGCAGCAATCCGACTAGCGGAGACAATGAGCAGTTCTTC,CASSNPTSGDNEQFF
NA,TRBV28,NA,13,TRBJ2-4,TGTGCCATTTCGACACTAGCCAAAAACATTCAGTACTTC,CAISTLAKNIQYF
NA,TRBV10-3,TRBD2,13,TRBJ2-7,TGTGCGGTCCGTAGCGGGCCCTCCTACGAGCAGTACTTC,CAVRSGPSYEQYF
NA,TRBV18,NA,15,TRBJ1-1,TGTGCCAGCTCACCTCGGCAGGGCGCTGCCACTGAAGCTTTCTTT,CASSPRQGAATEAFF
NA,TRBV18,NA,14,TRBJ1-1,TGTGCCAGCTCACCGGCCTCAGAATACACTGAAGCTTTCTTT,CASSPASEYTEAFF
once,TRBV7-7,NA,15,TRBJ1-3,TGTGCTAGCAGCTTAGCACAGGGCGCTGGAAACACCATATATTTT,CASSLAQGAGNTIYF
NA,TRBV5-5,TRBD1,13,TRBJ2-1,TGTGCCAGCAGCACCGGGACAGAGAATGAGCAGTTCTTC,CASSTGTENEQFF
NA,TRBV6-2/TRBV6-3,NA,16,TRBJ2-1,TGTGCCAGCAGTTTGAGGCTTCGAAGCTCCTACAATGAGCAGTTCTTC,CASSLRLRSSYNEQFF
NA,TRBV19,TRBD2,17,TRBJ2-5,TGTGCCAGTAGTAAACGACTCGTAGCGGGAGGCCGGGAGACCCAGTACTTC,CASSKRLVAGGRETQYF
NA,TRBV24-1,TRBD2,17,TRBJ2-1,TGTGCCACCAGTGATTATCCCACTAGCGGGAGGGCCAATGAGCAGTTCTTC,CATSDYPTSGRANEQFF
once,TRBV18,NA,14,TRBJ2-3,TGTGCCAGCTCACCACCGTCAAGCACAGATACGCAGTATTTT,CASSPPSSTDTQYF
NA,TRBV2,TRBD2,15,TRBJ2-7,TGTGCCAGCAGTTCAGGGACTAGCGGTCCCTACGAGCAGTACTTC,CASSSGTSGPYEQYF
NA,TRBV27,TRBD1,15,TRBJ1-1,TGTGCCAGCAGCCCCGGGACAGGGATGAACACTGAAGCTTTCTTT,CASSPGTGMNTEAFF
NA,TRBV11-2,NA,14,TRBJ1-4,TGTGCCAGCAGCCGCTCCGGTAACAATGAAAAACTGTTTTTT,CASSRSGNNEKLFF
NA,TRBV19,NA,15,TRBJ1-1,TGTGCCAGTAGTATAGGGACAGCTATGAACACTGAAGCTTTCTTT,CASSIGTAMNTEAFF
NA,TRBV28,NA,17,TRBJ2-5,TGTGCCAGCACGTATTCCGATCCCTGGACAGCGTCGGGGACCCAGTACTTC,CASTYSDPWTASGTQYF
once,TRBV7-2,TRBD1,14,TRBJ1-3,TGTGCCAGCAGCCCTCGGACAGGACGAAACACCATATATTTT,CASSPRTGRNTIYF
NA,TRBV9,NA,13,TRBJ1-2,TGTGCCAGCAGCATCGCGGGGTACTATGGTTACACCTTC,CASSIAGYYGYTF
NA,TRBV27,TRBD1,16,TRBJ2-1,TGTGCCAGCAGTCTCCTTGACAGGGGGCTCTACAATGAGCAGTTCTTC,CASSLLDRGLYNEQFF
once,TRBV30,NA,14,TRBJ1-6,TGTGCCTGGAGTGTCAAGGGGCATACTTCACCCCTCCACTTT,CAWSVKGHTSPLHF
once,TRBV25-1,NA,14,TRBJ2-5,TGTGCCAGCAGTGTACAGGGTGGTGAAGAGACCCAGTACTTC,CASSVQGGEETQYF
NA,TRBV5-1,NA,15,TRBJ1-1,TGCGCCAGCAGCCACGGTGGGCCGCCGAACACTGAAGCTTTCTTT,CASSHGGPPNTEAFF
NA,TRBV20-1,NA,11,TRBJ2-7,TGCAGTGCTAGCCCTAGCGTCGAGCAGTACTTC,CSASPSVEQYF
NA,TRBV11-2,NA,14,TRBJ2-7,TGTGCCAGCACCGAGGTGGGCTCAGGGGGGGAGCAGTACTTC,CASTEVGSGGEQYF
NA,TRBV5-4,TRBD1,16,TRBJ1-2,TGTGCCAGCAGCTTGCCCCCGACAGGGGGCAGCAATGGCTACACCTTC,CASSLPPTGGSNGYTF
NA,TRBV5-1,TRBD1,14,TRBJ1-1,TGCGCCAGCAGCCGTGGGACAGAGAACACTGAAGCTTTCTTT,CASSRGTENTEAFF
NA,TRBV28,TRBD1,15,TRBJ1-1,TGTGCCAGCAGCCCTCCTACAGGGGGCGTCACTGAAGCTTTCTTT,CASSPPTGGVTEAFF
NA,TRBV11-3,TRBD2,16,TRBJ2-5,TGTGCCAGCAGCGAACGGACAGCCGGGGGGGGAGAGACCCAGTACTTC,CASSERTAGGGETQYF
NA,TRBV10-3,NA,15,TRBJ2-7,TGTGCCATCAGTGAAGGGGGGGAGACCTCCTACGAGCAGTACTTC,CAISEGGETSYEQYF
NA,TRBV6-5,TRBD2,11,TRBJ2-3,TGTGCCTCCTGGGGGGGGGATACGCAGTATTTT,CASWGGDTQYF
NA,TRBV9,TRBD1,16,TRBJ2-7,TGTGCCAGCAGCGTAGAGCCCGGGACAGGGGCTCGCGAGCAGTACTTC,CASSVEPGTGAREQYF
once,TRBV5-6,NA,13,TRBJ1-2,TGTGCCAGCGTCCTACGGGGAGGGAATGGCTACACCTTC,CASVLRGGNGYTF
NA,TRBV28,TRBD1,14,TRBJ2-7,TGTGCCAGCAGATCCAGGACAGGGTACTACGAGCAGTACTTC,CASRSRTGYYEQYF
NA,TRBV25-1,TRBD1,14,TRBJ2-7,TGTGCCAGCAGTGACCCCGGGACAGGGAACGAGCAGTACTTC,CASSDPGTGNEQYF
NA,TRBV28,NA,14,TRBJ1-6,TGTGCCAGCGTGGCGGGGGGCGAAAATTCACCCCTCCACTTT,CASVAGGENSPLHF
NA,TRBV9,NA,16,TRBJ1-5,TGTGCCAGCAGCGGGGGACAAGGGTCTGCCAACGAGCCCCAGCATTTT,CASSGGQGSANEPQHF